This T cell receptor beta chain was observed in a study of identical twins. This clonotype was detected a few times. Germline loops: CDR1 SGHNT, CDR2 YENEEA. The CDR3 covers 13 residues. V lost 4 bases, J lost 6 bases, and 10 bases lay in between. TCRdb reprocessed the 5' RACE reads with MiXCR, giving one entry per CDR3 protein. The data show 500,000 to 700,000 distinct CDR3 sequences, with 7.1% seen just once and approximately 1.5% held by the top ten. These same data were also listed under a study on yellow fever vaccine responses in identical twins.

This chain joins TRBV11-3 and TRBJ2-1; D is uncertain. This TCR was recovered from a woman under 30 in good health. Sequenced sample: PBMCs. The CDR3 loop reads CASSSRRSNEQFF. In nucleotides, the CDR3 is TGTGCCAGCAGCTCCCGTCGGTCCAATGAGCAGTTCTTC.